This TCR beta chain was recovered during a study of identifying expanded T cells in peripheral blood (dated by TCRdb to about 2019). With respect to the entire study: Technical replicates were generated by sequencing separate aliquots of the same genomic DNA pool, with four replicates compared pairwise.

No immune events such as infections were documented for the healthy donors during the collection period. Healthy-donor blood repertoires served as a training cohort to calibrate time-dependent variance in a beta-binomial model of T-cell clone differential abundance. The training cohort included approximately 10 healthy donors, of whom 3 were female and 7 were male. An age range of roughly 25 to 70 years, with an average of 43 years, was recorded for the donors. Whole blood from each healthy donor was obtained from a commercial supplier and was collected at three time points 2 to 3 weeks apart. Genomic DNA was extracted from unsorted whole blood for immunosequencing. Taken from the germline V gene (reference sequence), the CDR1 and CDR2 loops are SEHNR and FQNEAQ. V is reduced by 6 bases and J by 6 bases, leaving a spacing of 18 bases between them. From the cysteine through the phenylalanine, the CDR3 covers 16 amino acids. The CDR3 DNA has 48 bases and is translated from base 1.

TCRbeta CDR3 regions were profiled by bias-controlled multiplex PCR amplification of genomic DNA with the immunoSEQ Assay. The original pipeline was this. The absolute abundance of each unique TCRbeta CDR3 region was quantified after sequences were collapsed and filtered. Differential abundance was tested with two models: a binomial (Fisher-equivalent) model and a beta-binomial model that adds time-dependent variance fitted from healthy donors. Any clone with fewer than 5 combined templates was excluded, and a clone was called differentially abundant if its Benjamini-Hochberg FDR was below 0.01. In the beta-binomial model, variance was expressed as a function of the total template count across the two samples, in the form v = (b*log(k)+a)^2. TCRdb obtained this table from immuneACCESS and retained in-frame rearrangements with V and J assigned. These tables miss some clones; where compared with another copy, unresolved V genes account for less than half of the shortfall, and the remainder is unexplained. The V and J calls and clone size come from that table; D and trimming were worked out from the DNA. For this sample the table gives 91,000 or so clones, of which roughly 86% were detected only once. Of the sample, roughly 3.9% is held by the ten largest clones.

Details on this clone: Its antigen has not been determined. Base qualities are not at hand, and no much larger clone is one base apart.

On the study overall, not on this receptor specifically: In all healthy donors, the variance in clone template counts between samples taken roughly 14 days apart rose significantly as total template count increased. The authors expected that biological variance in healthy repertoires might rise further over much longer intervals, such as months to years. The beta-binomial model significantly reduced the number of clones called differentially abundant and the false-positive rate across all healthy-donor time intervals. The binomial model flagged approximately 1.2 differentially abundant clones between technical replicates but 15 to 17 over around 2 weeks and 19 over around four weeks.

This receptor was obtained from a person between 18 and 69 years old in good health. The V gene is TRBV7-9 and the J gene is TRBJ1-6; the D gene is unclear. Sequencing input: blood. The DNA sequence follows: TGTGCCAGCAGAACCGACGCTGCGGGTGTTAATTCACCCCTCCACTTT. Translated, this is CASRTDAAGVNSPLHF. Extended through the reference TRBV7-9 and TRBJ1-6 proteins, this CDR3 yields the full variable domain: DTGVSQNPRHKITKRGQNVTFRCDPISEHNRLYWYRQTLGQGPEFLTYFQNEAQLEKSRLLSDRFSAERPKGSFSTLEIQRTEQGDSAMYLCASRTDAAGVNSPLHFGNGTRLTVT.